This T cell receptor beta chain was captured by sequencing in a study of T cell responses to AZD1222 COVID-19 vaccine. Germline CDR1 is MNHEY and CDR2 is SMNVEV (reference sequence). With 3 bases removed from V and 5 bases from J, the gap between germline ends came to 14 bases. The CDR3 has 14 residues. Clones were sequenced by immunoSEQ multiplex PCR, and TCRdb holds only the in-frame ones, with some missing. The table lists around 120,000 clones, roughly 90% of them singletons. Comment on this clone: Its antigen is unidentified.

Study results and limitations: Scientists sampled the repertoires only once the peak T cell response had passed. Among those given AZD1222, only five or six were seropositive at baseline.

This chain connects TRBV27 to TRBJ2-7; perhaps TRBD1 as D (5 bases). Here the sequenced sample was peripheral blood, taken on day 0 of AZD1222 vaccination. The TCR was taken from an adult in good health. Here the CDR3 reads CASSFFTGAHEQYF. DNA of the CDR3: TGTGCCAGCAGTTTCTTCACAGGTGCCCACGAGCAGTACTTC.